This record looks at one T cell receptor (beta chain) sequence and its context. The antigen is not known. Amplification used 60 Vbeta primers and 13 Jbeta primers. Libraries were prepared by immunoSEQ multiplex PCR; TCRdb keeps only in-frame clonotypes and omits some of them. This table holds about 150,000 clones, around a tenth found once. The data were obtained in a study of cytomegalovirus exposure and HLA in healthy donors. V was pared by 4 bases and J by 4 bases, with 13 bases of the junction left unmatched. Germline-derived CDR1 and CDR2 are SGHRS and YFSETQ. The CDR3 is 16 residues long. Points from the study as a whole: Certain indistinguishable V segments, among them TRBV6-2 and TRBV6-3, were excluded.

Sequenced sample: PBMCs. This TCR was sampled from a man over 45 in good health and CMV-seronegative. J is TRBJ2-7 and V is TRBV5-1, with 8 bases matching TRBD2. The CDR3 sequence: CASSLQGGGIKYEQYF. The CDR3 bases are TGCGCCAGCAGCCTCCAGGGCGGGGGGATTAAGTACGAGCAGTACTTC.